The 5 T cell receptor beta chains reported below all come from one sample, sequenced in a study of blood T cell repertoires in COVID-19. The assay was immunoSEQ multiplex PCR, and TCRdb's table has in-frame clones only and misses some. The repertoire holds about 260,000 clones, 75% to 90% seen once, with about 5% in the top ten. Material: peripheral blood. These receptors came from a man in his sixties who had recovered from COVID-19.

In DNA, the CDR3 is TGCGCCAGCAGCACAGGGGTCCGGGAGACCCAGTACTTC. Protein product: CASSTGVRETQYF. This sequence joins TRBV10-2 and TRBJ2-5, with TRBD1 matching 7 bases. Trimming cost V 6 bases and J 5 bases; bases outside gene matches: 6. The germline V gene encodes CDR1 WSHSY and CDR2 SAAADI. This CDR3 has 13 residues.

The chain employs TRBV25-1 and TRBJ2-5; a weak D match, TRBD1 (6 bases). The V and J ends lost 2 bases and 3 bases respectively, with 16 bases between them. The germline gives CDR1 MGHDK, CDR2 SYGVNS. The CDR3 consists of 16 residues. Written as DNA, the CDR3 is TGTGCCAGCAGTGAACCGGGGCCAAGGGGGAAAGAGACCCAGTACTTC. It translates to CASSEPGPRGKETQYF.

This chain uses TRBV11-2 with TRBJ2-1; no reliable D call. Trimming stripped 5 bases from V and 9 bases from J, with 14 bases between. CDR3 length: 13 residues. CDR1 SGHAT and CDR2 FQNNGV come from the germline V gene. The CDR3 here is CASSPAITGEQFF. CDR3 sequence (DNA): TGTGCCAGCAGCCCCGCCATCACCGGTGAGCAGTTCTTC.

The chain combines TRBV5-6 with TRBJ2-2; D may be TRBD1 (5 bases). Germline lookup yields CDR1 SGHDT and CDR2 YYEEEE. CDR3 length: 14 amino acids. Trimming removed 4 bases at V and 4 bases at J, with 11 bases between. CDR3 residues: CASSISGSTGELFF. As DNA, the CDR3 is TGTGCCAGCAGCATTTCAGGGTCCACCGGGGAGCTGTTTTTT.

The chain couples TRBV5-4 to TRBJ2-5; D perhaps matches TRBD2 (6 bases). Germline V gene data show CDR1 as SGHNT and CDR2 as YYREEE (reference sequence). V dropped 4 bases and J dropped 2 bases, with 12 bases sitting between them. The CDR3 extends over 14 amino acids. The CDR3 DNA sequence: TGTGCCAGCAGCGGCGGGACTTCTCAAGAGACCCAGTACTTC. Amino acids: CASSGGTSQETQYF.